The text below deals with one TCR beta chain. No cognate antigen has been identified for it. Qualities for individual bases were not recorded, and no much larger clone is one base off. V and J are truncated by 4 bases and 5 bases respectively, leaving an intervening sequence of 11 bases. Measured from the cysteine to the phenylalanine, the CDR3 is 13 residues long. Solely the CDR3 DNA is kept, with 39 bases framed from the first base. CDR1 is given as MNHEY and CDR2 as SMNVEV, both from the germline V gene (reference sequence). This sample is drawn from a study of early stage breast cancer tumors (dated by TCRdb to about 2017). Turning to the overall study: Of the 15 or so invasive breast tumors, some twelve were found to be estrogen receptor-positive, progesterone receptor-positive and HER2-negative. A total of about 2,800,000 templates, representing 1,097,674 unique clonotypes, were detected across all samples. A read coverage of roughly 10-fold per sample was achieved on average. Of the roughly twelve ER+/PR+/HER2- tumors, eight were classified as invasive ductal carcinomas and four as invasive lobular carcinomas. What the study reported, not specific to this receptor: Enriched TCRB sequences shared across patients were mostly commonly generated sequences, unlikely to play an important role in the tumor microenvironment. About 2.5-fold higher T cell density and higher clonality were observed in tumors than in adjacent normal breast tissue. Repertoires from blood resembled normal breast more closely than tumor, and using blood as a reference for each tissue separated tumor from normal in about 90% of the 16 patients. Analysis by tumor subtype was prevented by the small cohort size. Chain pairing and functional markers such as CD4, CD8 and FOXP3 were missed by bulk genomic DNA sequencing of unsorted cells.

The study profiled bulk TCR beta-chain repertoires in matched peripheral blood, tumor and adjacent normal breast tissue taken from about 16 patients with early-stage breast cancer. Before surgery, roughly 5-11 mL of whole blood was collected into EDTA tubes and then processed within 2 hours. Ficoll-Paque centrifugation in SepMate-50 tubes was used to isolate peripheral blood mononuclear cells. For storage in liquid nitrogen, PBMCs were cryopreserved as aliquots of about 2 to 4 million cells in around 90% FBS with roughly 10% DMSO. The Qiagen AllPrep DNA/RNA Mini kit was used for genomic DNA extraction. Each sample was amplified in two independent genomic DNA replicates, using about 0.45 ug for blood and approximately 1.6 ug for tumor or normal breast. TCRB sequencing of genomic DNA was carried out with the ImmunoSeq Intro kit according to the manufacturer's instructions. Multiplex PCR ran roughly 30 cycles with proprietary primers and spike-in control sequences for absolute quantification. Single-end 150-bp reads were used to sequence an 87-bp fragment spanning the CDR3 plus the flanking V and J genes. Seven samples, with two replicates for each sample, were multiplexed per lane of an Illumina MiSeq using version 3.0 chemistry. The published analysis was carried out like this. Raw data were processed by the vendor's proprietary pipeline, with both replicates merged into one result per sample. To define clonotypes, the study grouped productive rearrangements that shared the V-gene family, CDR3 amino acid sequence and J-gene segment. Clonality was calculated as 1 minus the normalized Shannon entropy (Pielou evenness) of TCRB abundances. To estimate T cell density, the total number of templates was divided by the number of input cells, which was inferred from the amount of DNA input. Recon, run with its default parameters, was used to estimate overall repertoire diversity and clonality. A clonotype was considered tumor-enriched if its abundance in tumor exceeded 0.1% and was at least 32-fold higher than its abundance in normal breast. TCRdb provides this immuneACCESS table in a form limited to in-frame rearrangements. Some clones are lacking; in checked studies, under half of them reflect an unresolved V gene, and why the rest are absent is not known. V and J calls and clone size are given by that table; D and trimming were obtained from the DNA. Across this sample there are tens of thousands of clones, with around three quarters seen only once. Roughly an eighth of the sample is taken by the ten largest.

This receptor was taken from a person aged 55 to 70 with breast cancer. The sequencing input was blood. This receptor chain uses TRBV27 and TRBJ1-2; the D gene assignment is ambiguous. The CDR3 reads CASSSGDTYGYTF. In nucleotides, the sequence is TGTGCCAGCAGTTCCGGGGATACTTATGGCTACACCTTC.